Included here is one T cell receptor beta chain sequence, with context. This sample stems from a study of blood T cell repertoires in COVID-19. Study information: Specimens from acute and convalescent COVID-19 originated in the United States, Italy and Spain. From T cells, B-cell-depleted T cells, or PBMCs came the material, which was cDNA or gDNA.

In the original workflow: Reference gene primers were amplified, and this amplification served to estimate nucleated cell counts. This table comes from immunoSEQ multiplex PCR, and its TCRdb copy is limited to in-frame clones, with some not included. Clone size and the V and J calls come from that table; the DNA yielded D and trimming. The repertoire includes 200,000 to 300,000 clones, 86% of them detected once, and roughly 1.9% sits in the top ten. Sequencing was done on a sample of peripheral blood. The origin of this receptor is a man aged 25-40 years with active or convalescent COVID-19.

The CDR3 DNA is TGTGCCAGCACCGAAAATCGAGGGCTGGCCGGGGAGCTGTTTTTT. This translates into CASTENRGLAGELFF. The V gene is TRBV6-5, the J gene TRBJ2-2, with a possible D match to TRBD2 (5 bases). The CDR3 extends over 15 amino acids. Trimming stripped 7 bases from V and 6 bases from J, with 18 bases between. The germline CDR1 and CDR2 sequences are MNHEY and SVGAGI.